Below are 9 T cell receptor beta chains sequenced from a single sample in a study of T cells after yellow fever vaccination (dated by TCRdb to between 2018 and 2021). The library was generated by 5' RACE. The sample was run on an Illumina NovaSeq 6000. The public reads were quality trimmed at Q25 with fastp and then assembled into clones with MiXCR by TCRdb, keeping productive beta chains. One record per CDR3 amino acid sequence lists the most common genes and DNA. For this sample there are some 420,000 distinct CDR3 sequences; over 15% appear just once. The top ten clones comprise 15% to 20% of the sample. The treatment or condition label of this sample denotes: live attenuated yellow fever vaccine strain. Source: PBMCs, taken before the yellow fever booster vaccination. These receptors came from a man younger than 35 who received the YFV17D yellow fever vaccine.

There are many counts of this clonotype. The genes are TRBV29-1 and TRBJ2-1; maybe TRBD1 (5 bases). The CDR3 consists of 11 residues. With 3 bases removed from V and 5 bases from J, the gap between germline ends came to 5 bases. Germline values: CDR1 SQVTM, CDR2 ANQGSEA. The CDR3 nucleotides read TGCAGCGTTGACAGGGACAATGAGCAGTTCTTC. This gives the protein CSVDRDNEQFF.

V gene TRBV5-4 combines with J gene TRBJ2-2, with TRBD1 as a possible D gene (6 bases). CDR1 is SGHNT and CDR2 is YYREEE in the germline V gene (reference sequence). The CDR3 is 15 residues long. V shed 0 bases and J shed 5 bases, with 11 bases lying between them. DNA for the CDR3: TGTGCCAGCAGCTTGGTGGCAGGGGAGACCGGGGAGCTGTTTTTT. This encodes CASSLVAGETGELFF.

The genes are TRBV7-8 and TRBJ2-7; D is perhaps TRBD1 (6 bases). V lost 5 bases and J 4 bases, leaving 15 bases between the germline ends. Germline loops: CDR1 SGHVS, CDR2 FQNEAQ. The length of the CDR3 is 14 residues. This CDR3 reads CASSTTGFGYEQYV. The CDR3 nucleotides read TGTGCCAGCAGCACGACAGGCTTCGGATACGAGCAGTACGTC.

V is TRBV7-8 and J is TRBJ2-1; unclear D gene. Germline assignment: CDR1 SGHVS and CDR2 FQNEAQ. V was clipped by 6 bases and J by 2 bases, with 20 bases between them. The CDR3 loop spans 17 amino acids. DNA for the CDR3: TGTGCCAGCAGTTCCTCCTGGACGGATTCTACCTACAATGAGCAGTTCTTC. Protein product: CASSSSWTDSTYNEQFF.

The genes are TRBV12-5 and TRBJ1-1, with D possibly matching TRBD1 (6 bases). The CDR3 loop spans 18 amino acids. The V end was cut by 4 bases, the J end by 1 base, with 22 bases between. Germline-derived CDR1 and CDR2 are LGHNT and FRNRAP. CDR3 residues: CASGSHLGQRVQNTEAFF. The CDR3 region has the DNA TGTGCTAGTGGTTCCCATTTAGGACAGCGCGTTCAGAACACTGAAGCTTTCTTT.

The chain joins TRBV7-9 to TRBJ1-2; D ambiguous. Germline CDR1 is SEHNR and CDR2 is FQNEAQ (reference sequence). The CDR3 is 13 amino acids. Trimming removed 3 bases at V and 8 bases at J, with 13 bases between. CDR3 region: CASSFLFRRGYTF. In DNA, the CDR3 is TGTGCCAGCAGCTTCCTCTTCCGGAGGGGCTACACCTTC.

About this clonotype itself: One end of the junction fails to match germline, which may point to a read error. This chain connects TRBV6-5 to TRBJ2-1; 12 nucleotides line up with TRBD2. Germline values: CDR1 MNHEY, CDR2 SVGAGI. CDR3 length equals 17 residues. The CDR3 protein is CASEGLAGGGSYHEQFF. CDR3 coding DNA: TGTGCCAGCGAGGGACTAGCGGGCGGCGGCTCCTACCATGAGCAGTTCTTC.

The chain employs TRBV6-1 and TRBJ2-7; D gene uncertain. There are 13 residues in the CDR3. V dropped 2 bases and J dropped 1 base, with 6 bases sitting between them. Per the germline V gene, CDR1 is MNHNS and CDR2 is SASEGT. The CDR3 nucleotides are TGTGCCAGCAGTGAATGGGAATCCTACGAGCAGTACTTC. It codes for CASSEWESYEQYF.

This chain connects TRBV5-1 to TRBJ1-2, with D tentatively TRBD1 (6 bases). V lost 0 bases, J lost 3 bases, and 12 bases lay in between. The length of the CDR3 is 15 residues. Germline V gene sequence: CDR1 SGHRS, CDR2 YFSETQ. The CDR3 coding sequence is TGCGCCAGCAGCTTGGGCCACAGGGATGACTATGGCTACACCTTC. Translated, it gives CASSLGHRDDYGYTF.